Following are 5 T cell receptor beta chains from one sample sequenced in a study of CD8 T cells in ankylosing spondylitis. Each CDR3 protein gets one entry after TCRdb re-called the 5' RACE reads with MiXCR. The sample has about 320,000 distinct CDR3 sequences, roughly 12% seen once. Sequencing was carried out using blood, either unsorted or a sorted T cell fraction (not recorded which). These receptor sequences come from a female donor with ankylosing spondylitis or in good health (not recorded which).

This chain uses TRBV7-2 with TRBJ1-1; 8 positions agree with TRBD1. Germline V gives CDR1 SGHTA, CDR2 FQGNSA. The CDR3 runs 12 residues. Trimming took 4 bases from V and 8 from J; bases not matched to a gene: 3. The CDR3 spells CASSSSGGEAFF. The DNA for the CDR3 is TGTGCCAGCAGCTCCTCAGGGGGCGAAGCTTTCTTT.

This clonotype appeared a few times. The chain joins TRBV12-3 or TRBV12-4 to TRBJ1-2, with 8 bases aligning to TRBD1. The CDR3 sequence is 16 residues long. Trimming removed 4 bases from V and 4 bases from J; junction bases left unmatched: 11. The CDR3 DNA follows: TGTGCCAGCAGTTCCATCGGACAGGGAGGATCCTATGGCTACACCTTC. It codes for CASSSIGQGGSYGYTF.

This clonotype was counted at least ten times. This rearrangement joins TRBV10-3 to TRBJ2-1, with D maybe TRBD1 (6 bases). V was clipped by 10 bases and J by 7 bases, with 17 bases between them. Looked up from germline, CDR1 is ENHRY and CDR2 is SYGVKD. This CDR3 contains 13 residues. The CDR3 here is CANQQGKMNEQFF. CDR3 nucleotides: TGTGCCAACCAACAGGGAAAGATGAATGAGCAGTTCTTC.

There are many counts of this clonotype. The V call is TRBV7-2, the J call TRBJ1-1; no clear D gene. Between the trimmed V and J ends, which lost 5 bases and 7 bases, there was a span of 11 bases. This CDR3 comprises 12 residues. Germline CDR1 reads SGHTA; CDR2 reads FQGNSA. In DNA form, the CDR3 reads TGTGCCAGCAGCCTGACGGCCGTTGAAGCTTTCTTT. Translation: CASSLTAVEAFF.

The table lists this clonotype with many counts. The chain recombines TRBV20-1 with TRBJ1-1; D unclear. With 3 bases removed from V and 2 bases from J, the gap between germline ends came to 4 bases. This CDR3 region has 11 residues. The germline V gene has CDR1 DFQATT and CDR2 SNEGSKA (reference sequence). In DNA, the CDR3 is TGCAGTGCTAGTACTAACACTGAAGCTTTCTTT. This translates into CSASTNTEAFF.